This T cell receptor beta chain was captured by sequencing in a study of cytomegalovirus exposure and HLA in healthy donors. Broader study findings: The authors later linked a missense DCLRE1C variant to TCR beta V- and J-gene trimming. Per a later analysis, 18,000 or so TCR beta sequences showed association with HLA alleles at 0.05 false discovery rate.

It was with 60 Vbeta and 13 Jbeta primers that the PCR ran. Assay used: immunoSEQ multiplex PCR; TCRdb lists only in-frame clones, some missing. The sample contains roughly 100,000 clones, roughly four fifths of which appear only once. Concerning this clone itself: Its target is not known.

The CDR3 is 11 residues long. Between the trimmed V and J ends, which lost 6 bases and 8 bases, there was a span of 10 bases. CDR1 is SGHRS, CDR2 YFSETQ, per germline. The rearrangement joins TRBV5-1 to TRBJ2-3; D might be TRBD2 (6 bases). What was sequenced was PBMCs. The receptor comes from a female donor in good health and CMV-seropositive. This CDR3 reads CASIGGITQYF. DNA of the CDR3: TGCGCCAGCATTGGGGGGATTACGCAGTATTTT. The whole variable domain, filled in from reference TRBV5-1 and TRBJ2-3, reads KAGVTQTPRYLIKTRGQQVTLSCSPISGHRSVSWYQQTPGQGLQFLFEYFSETQRNKGNFPGRFSGRQFSNSRSEMNVSTLELGDSALYLCASIGGITQYFGPGTRLTVL.